This TCR beta chain was found in a study of T cells in tuberculosis. At study entry, adolescents had tuberculin skin tests and IGRA screening. Comments on this clone: As yet, its antigen is unknown.

The method was immunoSEQ multiplex PCR; TCRdb's version includes in-frame clones alone and lacks a portion of them. The data contain over 40,000 clones, about 96% of them seen just once; the ten biggest clones take up about 3.7%. Study-wide results and caveats: Active tuberculosis alpha repertoires lay closer to GMM-specific TCRs than controls'. Cases with active tuberculosis were adults, while controls were adolescents. Smaller alpha distances in active tuberculosis partly reflected shorter CDR3-alpha lengths.

The sequencing sample was made of PBMCs. This receptor was identified in a donor aged 10 to 29 with latent tuberculosis or without tuberculosis infection.

As DNA, the CDR3 is TGTGCCAGCAGGCGACTGGGGGCAGGGCACTACGAGCAGTACTTC. This translates into CASRRLGAGHYEQYF. The chain joins TRBV11-2 to TRBJ2-7, with D perhaps TRBD1 (6 bases). The germline V gene has CDR1 SGHAT and CDR2 FQNNGV. The CDR3 sequence is 15 residues long. V shed 6 bases and J shed 3 bases, with 18 bases lying between them.